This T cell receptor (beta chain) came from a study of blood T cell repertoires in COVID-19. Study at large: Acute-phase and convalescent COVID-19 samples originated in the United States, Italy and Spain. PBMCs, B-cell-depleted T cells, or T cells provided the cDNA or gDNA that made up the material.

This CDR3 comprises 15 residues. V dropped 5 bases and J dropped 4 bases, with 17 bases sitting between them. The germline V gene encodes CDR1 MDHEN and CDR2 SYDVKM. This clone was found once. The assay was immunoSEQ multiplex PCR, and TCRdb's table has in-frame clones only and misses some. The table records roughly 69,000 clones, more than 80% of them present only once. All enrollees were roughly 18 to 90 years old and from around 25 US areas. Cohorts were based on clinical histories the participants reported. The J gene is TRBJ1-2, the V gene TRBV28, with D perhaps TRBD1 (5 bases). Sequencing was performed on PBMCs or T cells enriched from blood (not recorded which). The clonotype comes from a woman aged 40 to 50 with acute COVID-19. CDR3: CASSPPGLGIYGYTF. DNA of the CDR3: TGTGCCAGCAGTCCCCCGGGACTGGGAATCTATGGCTACACCTTC.